One and the same sample provided the 6 T cell receptor beta chains below, sequenced in a study of blood T cell repertoires in COVID-19. TCRdb's table, derived via immunoSEQ multiplex PCR, lists solely in-frame clones and lacks some. This sample has about 140,000 clones, with about 83% found just once. The sequenced sample was peripheral blood. These receptors all stem from a man aged 25-45 years with COVID-19, enrolled during active disease.

CDR3 DNA sequence: TGTGCCAGCAGCTTAGGACAGGGGGATAATTCACCCCTCCACTTT. This gives the protein CASSLGQGDNSPLHF. This chain links TRBV7-9 with TRBJ1-6; 9 bases are shared with TRBD1. The CDR3 is 15 amino acids. Germline trimming cut 1 base from V and 5 bases from J; bases unmatched to any gene: 0. The germline gives CDR1 SEHNR, CDR2 FQNEAQ (reference sequence).

V is TRBV11-3 and J is TRBJ2-7; 10 positions match TRBD2. The ends lost 1 base at V and 6 bases at J; junction bases unmatched: 6. This CDR3 region has 15 residues. Germline CDR1 is SGHNT and CDR2 is YENEEA. The CDR3 region is CASSLGASGRSEQYF. The CDR3 DNA sequence: TGTGCCAGCAGCTTAGGGGCTAGCGGGAGATCCGAGCAGTACTTC.

There are many counts of this clone. The V and J genes are TRBV6-4 and TRBJ1-5; 7 bases are shared with TRBD1. V gave up 6 bases and J gave up 0 bases; unmatched junction bases: 14. CDR3 length: 18 amino acids. CDR1 and CDR2 from the germline V gene are MRHNA and SNTAGT. CDR3 bases: TGTGCCAGCAGAACCGACAGGGACGAACGGTATAGCAATCAGCCCCAGCATTTT. It encodes CASRTDRDERYSNQPQHF.

The chain couples TRBV27 to TRBJ1-2; possibly TRBD1 for D (6 bases). V was clipped by 2 bases and J by 1 base, with 11 bases between them. CDR1 MNHEY and CDR2 SMNVEV come from the germline V gene (reference sequence). The CDR3 covers 15 residues. The CDR3 sequence is CASSLRTASNYGYTF. In DNA form, the CDR3 reads TGTGCCAGCAGTTTAAGGACAGCAAGTAACTATGGCTACACCTTC.

This clone was picked up one time. A much larger clone lies a single base off, so this may be a read error. J is TRBJ2-7 and V is TRBV2, with TRBD2 matching over 11 bases. The CDR3 spans 14 residues. Germline V lookup: CDR1 SNHLY, CDR2 FYNNEI. After removal of 6 bases from V and 3 bases from J, the junction contained 4 bases not matched to a gene. CDR3 in amino acids: CASRVGTSGYEQYF. As DNA, the CDR3 is TGTGCCAGCAGGGTCGGGACTAGCGGCTACGAGCAGTACTTC.

The sample holds one count of this clone. The J gene is TRBJ1-2, the V gene TRBV19, with 7 bases identical to TRBD1. This CDR3 is built from 14 residues. Germline lookup yields CDR1 LNHDA and CDR2 SQIVND (reference sequence). The trim removed 5 bases at V and 1 base at J, leaving 4 bases unmatched. The CDR3 reads CASSWNRGNYGYTF. The DNA of the CDR3 is TGTGCCAGTAGTTGGAACAGGGGTAACTATGGCTACACCTTC.